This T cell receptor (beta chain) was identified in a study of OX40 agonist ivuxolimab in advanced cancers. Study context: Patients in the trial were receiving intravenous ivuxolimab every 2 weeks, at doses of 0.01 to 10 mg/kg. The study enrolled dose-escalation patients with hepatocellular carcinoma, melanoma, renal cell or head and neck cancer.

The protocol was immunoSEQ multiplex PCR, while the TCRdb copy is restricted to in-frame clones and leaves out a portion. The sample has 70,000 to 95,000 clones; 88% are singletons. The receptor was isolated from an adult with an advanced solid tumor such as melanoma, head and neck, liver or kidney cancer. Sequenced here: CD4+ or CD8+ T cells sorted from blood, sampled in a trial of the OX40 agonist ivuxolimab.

CDR3 loop: CASSTMWGGVETQYF. Here the CDR3 DNA reads TGTGCCAGCAGCACCATGTGGGGAGGGGTGGAGACCCAGTACTTC. The chain couples TRBV7-9 to TRBJ2-5; 7 bases fit TRBD2. The germline gives CDR1 SEHNR, CDR2 FQNEAQ (reference sequence). The CDR3 is 15 residues long. Trimming cost V 5 bases and J 5 bases; bases outside gene matches: 11.